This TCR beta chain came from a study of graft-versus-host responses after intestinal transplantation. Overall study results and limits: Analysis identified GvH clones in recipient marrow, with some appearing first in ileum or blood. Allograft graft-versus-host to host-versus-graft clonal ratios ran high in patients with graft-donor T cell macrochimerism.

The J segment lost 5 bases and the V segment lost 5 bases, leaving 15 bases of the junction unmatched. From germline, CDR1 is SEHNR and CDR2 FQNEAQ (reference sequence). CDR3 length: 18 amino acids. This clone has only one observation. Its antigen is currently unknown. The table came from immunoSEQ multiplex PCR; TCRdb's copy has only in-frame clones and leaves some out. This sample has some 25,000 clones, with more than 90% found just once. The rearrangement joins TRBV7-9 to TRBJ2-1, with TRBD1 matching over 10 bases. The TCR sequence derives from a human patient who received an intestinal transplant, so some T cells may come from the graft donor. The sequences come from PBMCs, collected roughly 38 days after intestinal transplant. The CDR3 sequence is CASSPYRRQGALNNEQFF. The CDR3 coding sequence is TGTGCCAGCAGCCCTTATAGGAGACAGGGGGCTTTGAACAATGAGCAGTTCTTC.